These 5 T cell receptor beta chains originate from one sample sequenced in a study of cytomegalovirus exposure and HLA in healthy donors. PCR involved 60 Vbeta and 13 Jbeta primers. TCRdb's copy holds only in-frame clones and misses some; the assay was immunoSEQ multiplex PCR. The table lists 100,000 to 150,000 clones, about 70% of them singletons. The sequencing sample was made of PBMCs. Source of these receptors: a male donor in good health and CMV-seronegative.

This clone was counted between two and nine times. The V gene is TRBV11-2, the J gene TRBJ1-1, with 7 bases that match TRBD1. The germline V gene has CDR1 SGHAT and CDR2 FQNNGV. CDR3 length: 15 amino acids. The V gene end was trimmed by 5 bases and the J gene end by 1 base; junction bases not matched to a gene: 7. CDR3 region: CASSLRQGRNTEAFF. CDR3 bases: TGTGCCAGCAGCCTAAGACAGGGTAGGAACACTGAAGCTTTCTTT. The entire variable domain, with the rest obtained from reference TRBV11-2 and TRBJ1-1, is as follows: EAGVAQSPRYKIIEKRQSVAFWCNPISGHATLYWYQQILGQGPKLLIQFQNNGVVDDSQLPKDRFSAERLKGVDSTLKIQPAKLEDSAVYLCASSLRQGRNTEAFFGQGTRLTVV.

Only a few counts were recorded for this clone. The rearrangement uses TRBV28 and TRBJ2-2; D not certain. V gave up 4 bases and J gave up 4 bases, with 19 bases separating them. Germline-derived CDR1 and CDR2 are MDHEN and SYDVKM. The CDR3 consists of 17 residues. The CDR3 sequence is CASSSLWHGTGTGELFF. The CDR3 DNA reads TGTGCCAGCAGTTCATTATGGCATGGAACGGGCACCGGGGAGCTGTTTTTT.

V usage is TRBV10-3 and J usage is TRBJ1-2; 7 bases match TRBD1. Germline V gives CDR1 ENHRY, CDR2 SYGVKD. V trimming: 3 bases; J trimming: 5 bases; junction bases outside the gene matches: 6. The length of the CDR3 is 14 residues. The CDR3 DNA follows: TGTGCCATCAGTGATTCCGGGACAGATTATGGCTACACCTTC. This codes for CAISDSGTDYGYTF.

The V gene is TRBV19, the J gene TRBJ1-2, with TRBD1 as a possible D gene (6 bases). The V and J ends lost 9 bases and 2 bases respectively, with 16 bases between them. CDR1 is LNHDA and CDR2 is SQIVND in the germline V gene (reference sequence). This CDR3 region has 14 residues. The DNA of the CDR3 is TGTGCCAGCTCTCAGGACAGACAGAACTATGGCTACACCTTC. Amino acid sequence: CASSQDRQNYGYTF.

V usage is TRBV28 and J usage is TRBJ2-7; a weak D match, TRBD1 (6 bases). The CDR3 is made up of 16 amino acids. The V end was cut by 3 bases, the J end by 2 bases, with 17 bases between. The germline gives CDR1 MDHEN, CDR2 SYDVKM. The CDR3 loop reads CASSFGFGGDTYEQYF. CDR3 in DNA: TGTGCCAGCAGTTTTGGGTTCGGTGGGGACACCTACGAGCAGTACTTC.